The T cell receptor (beta chain) under discussion was sequenced for a study of cytomegalovirus exposure and HLA in healthy donors. PCR primers comprised 60 Vbeta and 13 Jbeta primers. This table comes from immunoSEQ multiplex PCR, and its TCRdb copy is limited to in-frame clones, with some not included. The data show 190,000 or so clones, roughly 77% seen once. Germline CDR1 and CDR2: MDHEN and SYDVKM. This CDR3 is 15 amino acids long. V gave up 7 bases and J gave up 4 bases; unmatched junction bases: 9. Sequencing input: PBMCs. V and J are TRBV28 and TRBJ2-2; 7 bases align to TRBD1. This sequence was found in a male donor in good health and CMV-seropositive. CDR3 nucleotide sequence: TGTGCCAGCACCGTCCGGGACAGTCTCACCGGGGAGCTGTTTTTT. Its translation is CASTVRDSLTGELFF.